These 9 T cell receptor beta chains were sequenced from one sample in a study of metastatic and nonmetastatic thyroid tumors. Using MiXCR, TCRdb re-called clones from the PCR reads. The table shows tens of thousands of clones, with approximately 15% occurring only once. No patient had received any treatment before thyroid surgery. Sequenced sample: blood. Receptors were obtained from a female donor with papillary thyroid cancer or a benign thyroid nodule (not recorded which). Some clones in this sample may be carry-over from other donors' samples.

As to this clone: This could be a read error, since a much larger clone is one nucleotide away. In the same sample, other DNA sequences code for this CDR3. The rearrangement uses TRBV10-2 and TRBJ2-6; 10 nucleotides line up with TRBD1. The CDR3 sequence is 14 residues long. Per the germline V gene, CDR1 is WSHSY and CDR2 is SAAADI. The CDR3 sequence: CAGTGDPGANVLTF. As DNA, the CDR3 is TGCGCCGGGACAGGGGATCCTGGGGCCAACGTCCTTACTTTC.

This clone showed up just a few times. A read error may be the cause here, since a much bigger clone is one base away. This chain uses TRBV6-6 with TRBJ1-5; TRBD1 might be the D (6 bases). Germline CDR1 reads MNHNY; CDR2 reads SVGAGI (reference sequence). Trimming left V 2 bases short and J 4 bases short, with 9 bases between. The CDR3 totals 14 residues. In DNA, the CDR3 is TGTGCCAGCAGTTACAGGGGGTGTAATCAGCCCCAGCATTTT. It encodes CASSYRGCNQPQHF.

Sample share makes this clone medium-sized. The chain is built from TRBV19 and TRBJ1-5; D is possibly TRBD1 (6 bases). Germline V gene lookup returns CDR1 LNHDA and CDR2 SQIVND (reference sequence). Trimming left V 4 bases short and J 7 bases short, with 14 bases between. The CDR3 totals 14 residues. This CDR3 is CASSTWGGRQPQHF. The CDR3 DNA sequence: TGTGCCAGTAGTACCTGGGGGGGCCGCCAGCCCCAGCATTTT. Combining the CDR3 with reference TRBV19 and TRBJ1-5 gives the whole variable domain DGGITQSPKYLFRKEGQNVTLSCEQNLNHDAMYWYRQDPGQGLRLIYYSQIVNDFQKGDIAEGYSVSREKKESFPLTVTSAQKNPTAFYLCASSTWGGRQPQHFGDGTRLSIL.

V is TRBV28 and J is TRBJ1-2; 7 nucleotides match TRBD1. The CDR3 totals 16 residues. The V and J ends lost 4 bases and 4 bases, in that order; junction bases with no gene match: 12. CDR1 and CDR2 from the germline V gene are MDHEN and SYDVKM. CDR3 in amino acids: CASSSPEAGQPYGYTF. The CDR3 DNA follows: TGTGCCAGCAGTTCCCCCGAGGCGGGACAGCCCTATGGCTACACCTTC.

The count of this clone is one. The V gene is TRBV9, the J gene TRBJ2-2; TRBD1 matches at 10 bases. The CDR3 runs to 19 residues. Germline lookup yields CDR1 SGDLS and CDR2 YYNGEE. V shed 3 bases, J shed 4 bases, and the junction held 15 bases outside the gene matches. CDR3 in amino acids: CASSAPTSGTGEGTGELFF. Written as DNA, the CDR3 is TGTGCCAGCAGCGCCCCGACCTCCGGGACAGGGGAAGGCACCGGGGAGCTGTTTTTT.

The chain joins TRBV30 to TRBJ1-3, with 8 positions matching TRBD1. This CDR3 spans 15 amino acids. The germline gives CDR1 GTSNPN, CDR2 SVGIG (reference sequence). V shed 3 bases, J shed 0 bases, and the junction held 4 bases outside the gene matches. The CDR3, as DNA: TGTGCCTGGAGCGGGGACAGGTTCTCTGGAAACACCATATATTTT. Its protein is CAWSGDRFSGNTIYF.

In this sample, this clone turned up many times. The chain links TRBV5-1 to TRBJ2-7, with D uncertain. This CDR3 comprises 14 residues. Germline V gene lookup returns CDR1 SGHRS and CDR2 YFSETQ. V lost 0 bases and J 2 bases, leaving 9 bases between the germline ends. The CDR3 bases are TGCGCCAGCAGCTTGGCGTCTGGGACCTACGAGCAGTACTTC. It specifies CASSLASGTYEQYF.

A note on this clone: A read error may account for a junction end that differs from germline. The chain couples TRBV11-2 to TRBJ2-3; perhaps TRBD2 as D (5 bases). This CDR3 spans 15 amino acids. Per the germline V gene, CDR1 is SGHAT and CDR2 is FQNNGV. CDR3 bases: TGTGCCAGCAGCTTACTATTAGGGAGCACAGACACGCAGTATTTT. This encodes CASSLLLGSTDTQYF.

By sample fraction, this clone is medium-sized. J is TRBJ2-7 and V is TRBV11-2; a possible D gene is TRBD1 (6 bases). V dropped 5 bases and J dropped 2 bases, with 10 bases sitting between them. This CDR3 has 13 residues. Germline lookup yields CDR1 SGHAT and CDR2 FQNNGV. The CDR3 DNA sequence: TGTGCCAGCAGCATGGGACAAGCCTACGAGCAGTACTTC. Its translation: CASSMGQAYEQYF.